This TCR beta chain was found in a study of cytomegalovirus exposure and HLA in healthy donors. Researchers ran the PCR with 60 Vbeta and 13 Jbeta primers. Authors' data handling: The count from a later analysis was roughly 80 million unique TCR beta chains, some 10 million of them shared. This table comes from immunoSEQ multiplex PCR, and its TCRdb copy is limited to in-frame clones, with some not included. V and J calls and clone size come straight from that table; D and trimming were deduced from the DNA. The sample holds 100,000 to 150,000 clones, roughly 74% seen once. The receptor's source is a man aged 40-50 years in good health and CMV-seronegative. Sequencing was performed on PBMCs.

The CDR3 loop is CASSSGETQYF. As DNA, the CDR3 is TGTGCCAGCAGCTCCGGAGAGACCCAGTACTTC. The chain couples TRBV11-3 to TRBJ2-5; D gene uncertain. Germline lookup yields CDR1 SGHNT and CDR2 YENEEA. The CDR3 is 11 residues long. The ends were cut back, 4 bases at V and 4 bases at J, with 4 bases in the middle.